The source of this T cell receptor beta chain is a study of graft-versus-host responses after intestinal transplantation. The repertoire was sequenced with immunoSEQ multiplex PCR; TCRdb's copy has only in-frame clones and lacks some. The sample records approximately 70,000 clones, approximately 92% being singletons. Germline V lookup: CDR1 ENHRY, CDR2 SYGVKD. This CDR3 is 18 amino acids long. General study results and limits: Individuals who had graft-donor T cell macrochimerism had allografts that showed high graft-versus-host to host-versus-graft clonal ratios. Recipient bone marrow held GvH clones, some seen earlier in ileum or blood.

About this clone itself: Antigen unknown.

This chain joins TRBV10-3 and TRBJ2-5, with D perhaps TRBD1 or TRBD2 (5 bases each). The DNA matches TRBJ2-7 better at its end, which makes the J call doubtful. This clonotype originated in a human patient who received an intestinal transplant, so some T cells may come from the graft donor. Sequences were derived from bone marrow, sampled roughly 110 weeks after intestinal transplantation. The CDR3 DNA follows: TGTGCCATCAGTGAGTCGGGGAGTAAAAGGGGCCCAACGTCCGAGCAGTACTTC. This translates into CAISESGSKRGPTSEQYF.